One sample yielded the 22 T cell receptor beta chains listed below, sequenced in a study of OX40 agonist ivuxolimab in advanced cancers. TCRdb's copy holds only in-frame clones and misses some; the assay was immunoSEQ multiplex PCR. Of 71,000 or so clones listed, 85% to 90% are singletons. The input for sequencing was CD4+ or CD8+ T cells sorted from blood, taken in a trial of the OX40 agonist ivuxolimab. All receptors come from an adult with an advanced solid tumor such as melanoma, head and neck, liver or kidney cancer.

The chain uses TRBV27 and TRBJ1-6; possibly TRBD1 for D (6 bases). V lost 5 bases and J lost 0, with 11 bases in between. This CDR3 spans 16 amino acids. Germline lookup yields CDR1 MNHEY and CDR2 SMNVEV (reference sequence). CDR3 DNA sequence: TGTGCCAGCAGTAAGGACAGACGCTCCTATAATTCACCCCTCCACTTT. As protein: CASSKDRRSYNSPLHF.

The chain uses TRBV5-4 and TRBJ2-1; TRBD2 agrees at 9 bases. CDR1 and CDR2 from the germline V gene are SGHNT and YYREEE (reference sequence). V dropped 4 bases and J dropped 5; count of bases not matched to a gene: 7. CDR3 size: 15 residues. CDR3 DNA: TGTGCCAGCAGCCCCGCGACTAGCGGTGACAATGAGCAGTTCTTC. Protein: CASSPATSGDNEQFF.

The chain has TRBV5-1 and TRBJ2-7; TRBD2 might be the D (6 bases). CDR1 SGHRS and CDR2 YFSETQ come from the germline V gene. CDR3 size: 13 residues. V lost 1 base and J 3 bases, leaving 8 bases between the germline ends. This CDR3 is CASSLQGLYEQYF. The CDR3 region has the DNA TGCGCCAGCAGCTTGCAGGGACTCTACGAGCAGTACTTC.

The chain carries TRBV4-2 and TRBJ1-4; D might be TRBD1 (6 bases). The CDR3 has 14 amino acids. From germline, CDR1 is LGHNA and CDR2 YNFKEQ. V shed 4 bases and J shed 6 bases, with 12 bases lying between them. The CDR3 DNA sequence: TGTGCCAGCAGCCGGGGGGCGTATGATGAAAAACTGTTTTTT. Translation: CASSRGAYDEKLFF.

V is TRBV4-3 and J is TRBJ2-1, with a possible D match to TRBD1 (6 bases). Trimming cost V 0 bases and J 9 bases, with 12 bases left between them. The length of the CDR3 is 14 residues. CDR1 and CDR2 (germline): LGHNA, YSLEER. DNA of the CDR3: TGCGCCAGCAGCCAAGAAAACAGGGCGATTGAGCAGTTCTTC. Translating it yields CASSQENRAIEQFF.

This chain links TRBV5-1 with TRBJ2-2, with a weak D call TRBD1 (5 bases). From germline, CDR1 is SGHRS and CDR2 YFSETQ. This CDR3 has 15 residues. The ends were cut back, 2 bases at V and 1 base at J, with 9 bases in the middle. Here the CDR3 DNA reads TGCGCCAGCAGCTTCGGACACAAGAACACCGGGGAGCTGTTTTTT. Translated, it gives CASSFGHKNTGELFF.

This clone was observed once. The rearrangement joins TRBV27 to TRBJ1-1; D gene uncertain. V lost 6 bases to trimming and J lost 5 bases, with 10 bases between them. This CDR3 comprises 12 residues. CDR1 is MNHEY and CDR2 is SMNVEV in the germline V gene (reference sequence). CDR3: CASSSRGTEAFF. Here the CDR3 DNA reads TGTGCCAGCAGCTCAAGAGGTACTGAAGCTTTCTTT.

V is TRBV7-9 and J is TRBJ1-1, with 9 nucleotides matching TRBD1. This CDR3 region has 13 residues. The ends lost 5 bases at V and 11 bases at J; junction bases unmatched: 9. The V gene's germline CDR1 is SEHNR and CDR2 FQNEAQ (reference sequence). The CDR3 region is CASSDRDRDTAFF. The DNA of the CDR3 is TGTGCCAGCAGCGATAGGGACAGGGATACGGCTTTCTTT.

The chain is built from TRBV29-1 and TRBJ1-1, with TRBD1 matching over 7 bases. This CDR3 contains 12 residues. Per the germline V gene, CDR1 is SQVTM and CDR2 is ANQGSEA. V trimming: 5 bases; J trimming: 2 bases; junction bases outside the gene matches: 2. In DNA, the CDR3 is TGCAGCGTTCGACAGGGAAACACTGAAGCTTTCTTT. The encoded protein is CSVRQGNTEAFF.

The J gene is TRBJ2-1, the V gene TRBV7-2, with 7 positions matching TRBD2. The ends lost 3 bases at V and 6 bases at J; junction bases unmatched: 5. There are 14 residues in the CDR3. CDR1 is SGHTA and CDR2 is FQGNSA in the germline V gene. CDR3 sequence: CASSFAGVSNEQFF. The CDR3 region has the DNA TGTGCCAGCAGCTTCGCGGGAGTAAGCAATGAGCAGTTCTTC.

This chain links TRBV18 with TRBJ2-5; D may match TRBD1 or TRBD2 (5 bases each). Germline values: CDR1 KGHSH, CDR2 LQKENI. The germline V and J ends were trimmed by 1 base and 3 bases, with 12 bases remaining between them. The CDR3 is 15 residues long. DNA for the CDR3: TGTGCCAGCTCACCACTTGGGGGACCCGAAGAGACCCAGTACTTC. Residues: CASSPLGGPEETQYF.

The V call is TRBV2, the J call TRBJ1-5; 8 positions agree with TRBD1. Germline trimming cut 7 bases from V and 3 bases from J; bases unmatched to any gene: 5. CDR3 length: 14 residues. Germline CDR1 reads SNHLY; CDR2 reads FYNNEI. CDR3 bases: TGTGCCAGCAAAGGACAGGGCTTCAATCAGCCCCAGCATTTT. Residues: CASKGQGFNQPQHF.

The chain has TRBV4-1 and TRBJ1-4; D may be TRBD1 (5 bases). This CDR3 region has 14 residues. Germline lookup yields CDR1 MGHRA and CDR2 YSYEKL. Deletions cut 1 base from V and 4 bases from J, with 7 bases between. This CDR3 reads CASSQVGLNEKLFF. Here the CDR3 DNA reads TGCGCCAGCAGCCAAGTGGGGCTTAATGAAAAACTGTTTTTT.

This clone was counted only a few times. V usage is TRBV27 and J usage is TRBJ2-6; D possibly corresponds to TRBD1 (5 bases). Germline CDR1 is MNHEY and CDR2 is SMNVEV (reference sequence). This CDR3 spans 16 amino acids. V was cut by 3 bases and J by 0 bases, with 9 bases left in between. For the CDR3, the DNA is TGTGCCAGCAGTTTTCAGGGTTCCTCTGGGGCCAACGTCCTGACTTTC. Its protein product is CASSFQGSSGANVLTF.

The J gene is TRBJ2-1, the V gene TRBV5-1; a weak D match, TRBD2 (6 bases). CDR3 size: 16 residues. V lost 4 bases to trimming and J lost 2 bases, with 16 bases between them. Germline-derived CDR1 and CDR2 are SGHRS and YFSETQ. The CDR3 reads CASSPGLLVPYNEQFF. Written as DNA, the CDR3 is TGCGCCAGCAGCCCGGGACTCCTCGTCCCCTACAATGAGCAGTTCTTC.

V gene TRBV4-3 combines with J gene TRBJ1-2, with a tentative D call TRBD1 (5 bases). From germline, CDR1 is LGHNA and CDR2 YSLEER. Deletions cut 4 bases from V and 7 bases from J, with 16 bases between. CDR3 length: 14 amino acids. CDR3 in amino acids: CASSPVLGGRGYTF. The CDR3 nucleotides read TGCGCCAGCAGCCCGGTGCTCGGGGGTCGTGGCTACACCTTC.

The J gene is TRBJ2-7, the V gene TRBV11-2; tentatively, D is TRBD2 (5 bases). Germline loops: CDR1 SGHAT, CDR2 FQNNGV. Trimming pared 2 bases from V and 2 bases from J, leaving 10 bases between. This CDR3 is 14 amino acids long. DNA of the CDR3: TGTGCCAGCAGCTTAAGAGGGCCCCCCTACGAGCAGTACTTC. Amino acid sequence: CASSLRGPPYEQYF.

The V gene is TRBV11-3, the J gene TRBJ2-1; D might be TRBD2 (7 bases). The ends were cut back, 5 bases at V and 3 bases at J, with 14 bases in the middle. From germline, CDR1 is SGHNT and CDR2 YENEEA. The CDR3 runs to 15 residues. CDR3 DNA: TGTGCCAGCAGCCCTGGGGGCGGGAGCTACAATGAGCAGTTCTTC. Translated, it gives CASSPGGGSYNEQFF. The full variable domain, its missing parts supplied by reference TRBV11-3 and TRBJ2-1, is EAGVVQSPRYKIIEKKQPVAFWCNPISGHNTLYWYLQNLGQGPELLIRYENEEAVDDSQLPKDRFSAERLKGVDSTLKIQPAELGDSAVYLCASSPGGGSYNEQFFGPGTRLTVL.

The V gene is TRBV28, the J gene TRBJ2-7; D possibly corresponds to TRBD1 (6 bases). The CDR3 has 13 residues. The V gene's germline CDR1 is MDHEN and CDR2 SYDVKM. Trimming pared 10 bases from V and 2 bases from J, leaving 15 bases between. The CDR3 sequence: CAIAQGEPYEQYF. The CDR3 DNA follows: TGTGCCATCGCACAGGGAGAACCCTACGAGCAGTACTTC.

The genes are TRBV5-8 and TRBJ1-1; the D gene is possibly TRBD1 (5 bases). The V end lost 4 bases, the J end lost 1 base, and 11 bases lay between the germline ends. The CDR3 extends over 14 amino acids. Germline V gene data show CDR1 as SGHTS and CDR2 as YDEGEE. The CDR3 protein is CASSPGRRNTEAFF. The DNA for the CDR3 is TGTGCCAGCAGCCCGGGACGGAGGAACACTGAAGCTTTCTTT. The variable domain in full, with the rest retrieved from reference TRBV5-8 and TRBJ1-1, is EAGVTQSPTHLIKTRGQQATLRCSPISGHTSVYWYQQALGLGLQFLLWYDEGEERNRGNFPPRFSGRQFPNYSSELNVNALELEDSALYLCASSPGRRNTEAFFGQGTRLTVV.

This rearrangement joins TRBV18 to TRBJ2-2; D ambiguous. Trimming left V 0 bases short and J 3 bases short, with 5 bases between. CDR3 length: 14 amino acids. The germline CDR1 and CDR2 sequences are KGHSH and LQKENI. The CDR3 DNA reads TGTGCCAGCTCACCACCGCAGTACACCGGGGAGCTGTTTTTT. Translation: CASSPPQYTGELFF.

V and J are TRBV28 and TRBJ2-4; a possible D gene is TRBD1 (5 bases). V shed 10 bases and J shed 0 bases, with 16 bases lying between them. This CDR3 has 15 residues. Germline V gives CDR1 MDHEN, CDR2 SYDVKM. The CDR3 reads CATKEDTTAKNIQYF. The CDR3 DNA reads TGTGCCACTAAAGAGGACACTACAGCCAAAAACATTCAGTACTTC.